This T cell receptor (beta chain) is from a study of T cells in Graves' hyperthyroidism and ophthalmopathy (dated by TCRdb to about 2019). Regarding the complete study: Peripheral blood was sampled at the time of initial diagnosis, prior to any treatment. Prospective prediction of ophthalmopathy was tested in an independent validation cohort consisting of roughly 19 hyperthyroidism patients and more than 15 patients who later progressed to ophthalmopathy. TCR Vbeta CDR3 sequencing of 120 to 150 peripheral blood samples (43 ophthalmopathy, roughly 74 hyperthyroidism and around 17 progressor patients) is reported in the paper. TCR V-J signatures able to tell the groups apart were searched for in a discovery cohort of 100 or so patients, of whom approximately 40 had Graves' ophthalmopathy and about 60 had stable Graves' hyperthyroidism. The 100 discovery patients were divided at random into training and test sets in a 7:3 ratio. In addition, the study compared T-cell repertoires in thyroid tissue and in blood from roughly 6 Graves' hyperthyroidism patients. Once sampling was done, hyperthyroidism patients were given methimazole at a starting dose of 30 mg daily, whereas ophthalmopathy patients were given high-dose intravenous methylprednisolone. General conclusions and limits of the study: In validation, progression to ophthalmopathy was predicted by the model with around 70% sensitivity and 72.22% specificity, a median of around 6.5 months before onset. In cross-validation, a model built on a 13 V-J signature told ophthalmopathy apart from stable hyperthyroidism with 87.88% sensitivity and around 81% specificity, and in testing the same model reached 80%/75%. Most expanded thyroid clonotypes (frequency above 0.001) were also detected in blood, a finding suggesting that blood repertoires may reflect thyroid immune responses. No statistical method was used to fix the sample size in advance, and group allocation was not hidden from the investigators.

The TCR beta CDR3 regions were amplified from RNA transcripts. The first round of RT-PCR for the TCR CDR3 was performed with the HTBI primer set and the Qiagen OneStep RT-PCR kit. Libraries were constructed in a second round of multiplex PCR, after which size selection and purification were carried out. The libraries were sequenced on an Illumina HiSeq2000 using paired-end 100 bp reads. The study's processing was this. SOAPnuke was used to process the raw data, throwing out any read that contained adapters or uncalled bases, had a mean Phred below 15, or lacked an exact constant-primer or identifier match. COPE v1.2.5 was used to merge the high-quality paired reads, and each unique nucleotide sequence was defined as a clonotype. MiTCR v1.1 was used to align the clonotypes against IMGT TRBV, TRBD and TRBJ reference segments. The analysis included only V-J combinations with a frequency above 0.0001, which together covered approximately 99% of the repertoires. The TCS score was defined as F50 (clonal expansion) divided by E x V (chaos), with BLOSUM62-based TCRdist calculated between CDR3 peptides within each V-J. Welch's t-statistics and random forest reduced some 510 V-J features to 13, which were used in a naive Bayes classifier (R e1071). The public sequencing data were trimmed at Q25 with fastp and processed into clonotypes with MiXCR by TCRdb, which kept only in-frame beta chains. CDR3 protein duplicates are merged, each entry listing the most common genes and DNA. TCRdb's processing, not the study's, gives the V and J calls here. In this sample the table shows about 520,000 distinct CDR3 sequences, under 25% of which occur a single time. The ten most abundant clones make up approximately 25% of the sample.

From the cysteine up to the phenylalanine, the CDR3 has a length of 14 residues. The DNA shown is the 42-base CDR3, in frame from base 1. Trimming takes 3 bases off V and 4 bases off J; junction bases not matched to a gene: 6. The germline V gene yields SGHTA for CDR1 and FQGNSA for CDR2. Note on this clonotype: Its recognized antigen is unknown. Base qualities were left out, and no much larger clone turns up one base away.

Stable Graves' hyperthyroidism was defined as the absence of progression to ophthalmopathy over 18 months of follow-up. Hyperthyroidism patients were aged 18 to 65 years and newly diagnosed, with disease duration of less than 2 months. The study excluded patients with uncontrolled infections, other autoimmune diseases, pregnancy or lactation. Diagnoses were established on the basis of clinical symptoms, serum thyroxine and TRAb, thyroid ultrasound, and orbital computed tomography. PBMCs were separated from over 9 ml of fresh peripheral blood using Ficoll-Paque density gradient centrifugation. Total RNA was extracted with Trizol reagent, and quality was checked on an Agilent 2100 Bioanalyzer.

The receptor was derived from a man younger than 35 with Graves' hyperthyroidism. The sample comprised blood. This receptor chain uses TRBV7-2 and TRBJ2-7; 7 central bases correspond to TRBD2. The DNA sequence follows: TGTGCCAGCAGCTTTCCGGGACTACCTTACGAGCAGTACTTC. Translated, it gives CASSFPGLPYEQYF.